The clone carrying this T cell receptor beta chain came up a few times. Its antigen is still unknown. The ends lost 2 bases at V and 1 base at J; junction bases unmatched: 7. The CDR3 extends over 16 amino acids. Germline CDR1 KGHSH, CDR2 LQKENI. When sampled, the donors appeared nominally healthy, though they likely had unrecorded immune exposures. The sample is drawn from a study of cytomegalovirus exposure and HLA in healthy donors. General study findings and limits: High sensitivity and specificity were reportedly achieved when the classifier diagnosed cytomegalovirus status. A missense variant in DCLRE1C was later tied to TCR beta V- and J-gene trimming. In a later analysis, common viral pathogens appeared linked to several of the most significant clusters.

Primers for the PCR totalled 60 Vbeta and 13 Jbeta. The table came from immunoSEQ multiplex PCR; TCRdb's copy has only in-frame clones and leaves some out. The sample has tens of thousands of clones, 75% seen once. The specimen sequenced was PBMCs. The receptor's source is a woman in her forties in good health and CMV-seronegative. The chain uses TRBV18 and TRBJ2-7, with 8 positions matching TRBD2. Here the CDR3 reads CASSPVVAGRSYEQYF. Written as DNA, the CDR3 is TGTGCCAGCTCACCAGTAGTAGCGGGGCGTTCCTACGAGCAGTACTTC.